The 14 T cell receptor beta chains below come from one sample, sequenced in a study of blood T cell repertoires in COVID-19. TCRdb's table, derived via immunoSEQ multiplex PCR, lists solely in-frame clones and lacks some. The sample contains 95,000 to 120,000 clones, approximately 90% of which appear only once. What was sequenced was peripheral blood. Every receptor here comes from a woman between 50 and 59 years old with acute or convalescent COVID-19.

J is TRBJ1-2 and V is TRBV2, with D tentatively TRBD1 (5 bases). Trimming left V 6 bases short and J 6 bases short, with 11 bases between. Germline V gene lookup returns CDR1 SNHLY and CDR2 FYNNEI. The CDR3 sequence is 12 residues long. CDR3 DNA sequence: TGTGCCAGCAGCATCGGGGGGGATGGCTACACCTTC. As protein: CASSIGGDGYTF. Drawing the rest from reference TRBV2 and TRBJ1-2, the complete variable domain is EPEVTQTPSHQVTQMGQEVILRCVPISNHLYFYWYRQILGQKVEFLVSFYNNEISEKSEIFDDQFSVERPDGSNFTLKIRSTKLEDSAMYFCASSIGGDGYTFGSGTRLTVV.

This chain joins TRBV2 and TRBJ2-7; 8 bases align to TRBD1. The CDR3 runs to 14 residues. With 5 bases clipped from V and 5 bases from J, the junction kept 8 bases outside the gene matches. Germline-derived CDR1 and CDR2 are SNHLY and FYNNEI. CDR3 in DNA: TGTGCCAGCAGTTTGGACAGGGCAGTCCACGAGCAGTACTTC. Its protein is CASSLDRAVHEQYF. The variable domain in full, completed from reference TRBV2 and TRBJ2-7, reads EPEVTQTPSHQVTQMGQEVILRCVPISNHLYFYWYRQILGQKVEFLVSFYNNEISEKSEIFDDQFSVERPDGSNFTLKIRSTKLEDSAMYFCASSLDRAVHEQYFGPGTRLTVT.

J is TRBJ2-2 and V is TRBV7-9; TRBD1 might be the D (6 bases). CDR1 is SEHNR and CDR2 is FQNEAQ in the germline V gene (reference sequence). This CDR3 is 13 amino acids long. V gave up 4 bases and J gave up 7 bases, with 10 bases separating them. In DNA form, the CDR3 reads TGTGCCAGCAGCTCCACAGGGAGCGGGGAGCTGTTTTTT. Translated: CASSSTGSGELFF. Drawing the rest from reference TRBV7-9 and TRBJ2-2, the complete variable domain is DTGVSQNPRHKITKRGQNVTFRCDPISEHNRLYWYRQTLGQGPEFLTYFQNEAQLEKSRLLSDRFSAERPKGSFSTLEIQRTEQGDSAMYLCASSSTGSGELFFGEGSRLTVL.

This chain joins TRBV11-3 and TRBJ2-1, with 8 bases identical to TRBD2. In germline, CDR1 is SGHNT, CDR2 YENEEA. V shed 5 bases, J shed 0 bases, and the junction held 3 bases outside the gene matches. The CDR3 loop spans 15 amino acids. The CDR3 bases are TGTGCCAGCAGCCTCGGGACTAGCTCCTACAATGAGCAGTTCTTC. Residues: CASSLGTSSYNEQFF. Full variable domain (outside the CDR3, taken from reference TRBV11-3 and TRBJ2-1): EAGVVQSPRYKIIEKKQPVAFWCNPISGHNTLYWYLQNLGQGPELLIRYENEEAVDDSQLPKDRFSAERLKGVDSTLKIQPAELGDSAVYLCASSLGTSSYNEQFFGPGTRLTVL.

This clone was seen only a few times. V gene TRBV19 combines with J gene TRBJ1-5; 11 bases map to TRBD1. Germline CDR1 LNHDA, CDR2 SQIVND (reference sequence). V lost 3 bases, J lost 1 base, and 8 bases stayed unmatched. The CDR3 runs 18 residues. The CDR3 coding sequence is TGTGCCAGTAGTATGGACAGGGGGCGGGTTAGGAGCAATCAGCCCCAGCATTTT. Amino acid sequence: CASSMDRGRVRSNQPQHF.

V is TRBV6-5 and J is TRBJ1-3; D is unresolved. Trimming stripped 0 bases from V and 4 bases from J, with 13 bases between. The V gene's germline CDR1 is MNHEY and CDR2 SVGAGI. This CDR3 contains 16 residues. The CDR3 coding sequence is TGTGCCAGCAGTTACTCGTATCCGTTGGAGGGAAACACCATATATTTT. This encodes CASSYSYPLEGNTIYF.

The gene calls are TRBV28 and TRBJ2-3; TRBD2 might be the D (6 bases). The CDR3 covers 16 residues. Deletions cut 4 bases from V and 1 base from J, with 15 bases between. The V gene's germline CDR1 is MDHEN and CDR2 SYDVKM. The CDR3 nucleotides are TGTGCCAGCAGTTCTCGTAGAAGCGGGCGCACAGATACGCAGTATTTT. Its translation: CASSSRRSGRTDTQYF.

As for this clone: Relative to the germline gene, one junction end is altered; a read error may explain this. This chain connects TRBV7-2 to TRBJ2-5, with a possible D match to TRBD2 (6 bases). Germline V gene lookup returns CDR1 SGHTA and CDR2 FQGNSA. The CDR3 consists of 12 residues. DNA for the CDR3: TGTGCCAGCAGGTTAGGAGGGGAGACCCAGTACTTC. This codes for CASRLGGETQYF.

This clone was picked up a small number of times. The chain employs TRBV7-9 and TRBJ2-2; a weak D match, TRBD2 (5 bases). Looked up from germline, CDR1 is SEHNR and CDR2 is FQNEAQ (reference sequence). V lost 2 bases and J lost 2, with 9 bases in between. This CDR3 is 15 amino acids long. CDR3 sequence reads: CASSLWESNTGELFF. Here the CDR3 DNA reads TGTGCCAGCAGCTTATGGGAGTCCAACACCGGGGAGCTGTTTTTT. The variable domain in full, with the rest retrieved from reference TRBV7-9 and TRBJ2-2, is DTGVSQNPRHKITKRGQNVTFRCDPISEHNRLYWYRQTLGQGPEFLTYFQNEAQLEKSRLLSDRFSAERPKGSFSTLEIQRTEQGDSAMYLCASSLWESNTGELFFGEGSRLTVL.

Written as DNA, the CDR3 is TGTGCCACCAGCAGGAAGGACAGGTCTAACTATGGCTACACCTTC. Protein sequence: CATSRKDRSNYGYTF. The genes are TRBV15 and TRBJ1-2; 7 bases are shared with TRBD1. The germline CDR1 and CDR2 sequences are LNHNV and YYDKDF (reference sequence). The CDR3 runs to 15 residues. V shed 3 bases, J shed 0 bases, and the junction held 4 bases outside the gene matches. The whole variable domain, filled in from reference TRBV15 and TRBJ1-2, reads DAMVIQNPRYQVTQFGKPVTLSCSQTLNHNVMYWYQQKSSQAPKLLFHYYDKDFNNEADTPDNFQSRRPNTSFCFLDIRSPGLGDTAMYLCATSRKDRSNYGYTFGSGTRLTVV.

This clone occurred once. The chain has TRBV28 and TRBJ2-1; 12 bases are shared with TRBD2. Germline V gene lookup returns CDR1 MDHEN and CDR2 SYDVKM. V lost 7 bases, J lost 7 bases, and 11 bases stayed unmatched. The CDR3 spans 16 residues. CDR3: CASKTSGSLGVNEQFF. The CDR3 DNA reads TGTGCCAGCAAGACTAGCGGGAGTTTGGGGGTGAATGAGCAGTTCTTC.

The rearrangement joins TRBV28 to TRBJ2-1; 8 bases are shared with TRBD1. This CDR3 region has 14 residues. With V trimmed by 6 bases and J by 2 bases, 3 bases remained unmatched. Germline V gene data show CDR1 as MDHEN and CDR2 as SYDVKM. CDR3 sequence: CASSPQGAYNEQFF. CDR3 coding DNA: TGTGCCAGCAGCCCACAGGGGGCCTACAATGAGCAGTTCTTC.

The gene calls are TRBV6-1 and TRBJ1-1; D call uncertain. Trimming removed 0 bases from V and 1 base from J, with 3 bases in between. The CDR3 has 13 amino acids. Germline V gene sequence: CDR1 MNHNS, CDR2 SASEGT. The CDR3 bases are TGTGCCAGCAGTGAAGCTCGGAACACTGAAGCTTTCTTT. It encodes CASSEARNTEAFF.

The V and J genes are TRBV11-2 and TRBJ1-2, with 7 bases that match TRBD1. The trim removed 2 bases at V and 3 bases at J, leaving 0 bases unmatched. The CDR3 runs to 13 residues. Looked up from germline, CDR1 is SGHAT and CDR2 is FQNNGV. CDR3 sequence: CASSLTGDYGYTF. CDR3 nucleotides: TGTGCCAGCAGCTTAACAGGGGACTATGGCTACACCTTC.